Presented here are 30 T cell receptor beta chains from one specimen sequenced in a study of blood T cell repertoires in COVID-19. Measured with immunoSEQ multiplex PCR; TCRdb has only the in-frame clones, and not every one. The sample carries under 450,000 clones, about 89% recorded once. Source material: PBMCs or T cells enriched from blood (not recorded which). These receptors all stem from a woman between 40 and 50 years old who had been exposed to COVID-19.

The chain carries TRBV7-9 and TRBJ1-2; D gene ambiguous. This CDR3 is 14 amino acids long. Trimming pared 5 bases from V and 6 bases from J, leaving 16 bases between. Germline V gene lookup returns CDR1 SEHNR and CDR2 FQNEAQ (reference sequence). CDR3 sequence (DNA): TGTGCCAGCAGCCTGAGACTGGCCCTTAATGGCTACACCTTC. Amino acids: CASSLRLALNGYTF.

This chain uses TRBV19 with TRBJ1-1; no clear D gene. CDR3 size: 15 residues. The germline gives CDR1 LNHDA, CDR2 SQIVND (reference sequence). V was cut by 0 bases and J by 5 bases, with 13 bases left in between. The CDR3 reads CASSIDHGELTEAFF. Written as DNA, the CDR3 is TGTGCCAGTAGTATAGATCATGGGGAGCTGACTGAAGCTTTCTTT.

This clone was seen once. The chain has TRBV10-3 and TRBJ1-2, with 11 positions matching TRBD1. The length of the CDR3 is 14 residues. Trimming removed 6 bases from V and 6 bases from J; junction bases left unmatched: 6. Germline CDR1 reads ENHRY; CDR2 reads SYGVKD. The CDR3 here is CAIRRDRGIDGYTF. In DNA form, the CDR3 reads TGTGCCATCAGGCGGGACAGGGGGATAGATGGCTACACCTTC.

The chain employs TRBV7-3 and TRBJ2-3; 8 nucleotides agree with TRBD1. Germline CDR1 and CDR2: SGHTA and FQGTGA. The J segment lost 5 bases and the V segment lost 2 bases, leaving 9 bases of the junction unmatched. This CDR3 spans 16 amino acids. CDR3: CASSLSTSGGVDTQYF. As DNA, the CDR3 is TGTGCCAGCAGCTTATCCACGTCAGGGGGCGTAGATACGCAGTATTTT.

The chain combines TRBV10-2 with TRBJ1-6; 9 bases align to TRBD1. Germline CDR1 is WSHSY and CDR2 is SAAADI. V shed 6 bases, J shed 9 bases, and the junction held 6 bases outside the gene matches. The CDR3 contains 14 residues. DNA of the CDR3: TGCGCCAGCAGGCCGCGACAGGGGGGTTCACCCCTCCACTTT. This codes for CASRPRQGGSPLHF.

The rearrangement uses TRBV12-5 and TRBJ1-5; 10 nucleotides line up with TRBD1. The CDR3 has 15 amino acids. Germline loops: CDR1 LGHNT, CDR2 FRNRAP. Trimming cost V 7 bases and J 1 base; bases outside gene matches: 4. CDR3: CASVPDRGSNQPQHF. DNA of the CDR3: TGTGCTAGTGTTCCGGACAGGGGGAGCAATCAGCCCCAGCATTTT.

The table lists this clone with a count of one. The rearrangement joins TRBV27 to TRBJ2-1, with 15 bases aligning to TRBD2. Germline V CDR1 and CDR2: MNHEY, SMNVEV (reference sequence). J was trimmed by 10 bases and V by 7 bases; bases with no gene match: 11. This CDR3 has 16 amino acids. CDR3 DNA sequence: TGTGCCAGCAAAACCCAACCGGGACTAGCGGGGGGAGAGCAGTTCTTC. Encoded protein: CASKTQPGLAGGEQFF.

The chain recombines TRBV6-2 or TRBV6-3 with TRBJ1-4, with D uncertain. Germline CDR1 reads MNHEY; CDR2 reads SVGEGT. V lost 6 bases to trimming and J lost 4 bases, with 15 bases between them. The CDR3 covers 15 residues. The CDR3 coding sequence is TGTGCCAGCAGCGCCCCCCGCGGGGTTAATGAAAAACTGTTTTTT. Protein sequence: CASSAPRGVNEKLFF.

The chain uses TRBV13 and TRBJ1-2; TRBD1 might be the D (6 bases). Trimming took off 4 bases at V and 0 bases at J, with 24 bases between the two ends. CDR3 size: 19 residues. Germline V gives CDR1 PRHDT, CDR2 FYEKMQ (reference sequence). The CDR3 region has the DNA TGTGCCAGCAGCTCATACTTAGATCCAACAGGGCTCTCTAACTATGGCTACACCTTC. It specifies CASSSYLDPTGLSNYGYTF.

The chain joins TRBV7-3 to TRBJ1-1, with a possible D match to TRBD1 (6 bases). This CDR3 region has 15 residues. Germline assignment: CDR1 SGHTA and CDR2 FQGTGA. V was cut by 0 bases and J by 6 bases, with 14 bases left in between. The CDR3 nucleotides are TGTGCCAGCAGCTTAACAGCAGGGGAGGGGGCTGAAGCTTTCTTT. This encodes CASSLTAGEGAEAFF. Based on the CDR3 plus reference TRBV7-3 and TRBJ1-1, the full variable domain is GAGVSQTPSNKVTEKGKYVELRCDPISGHTALYWYRQSLGQGPEFLIYFQGTGAADDSGLPNDRFFAVRPEGSVSTLKIQRTERGDSAVYLCASSLTAGEGAEAFFGQGTRLTVV.

The chain combines TRBV19 with TRBJ1-1; 7 bases match TRBD1. The CDR3 loop spans 13 amino acids. Per germline, CDR1 LNHDA and CDR2 SQIVND (reference sequence). V lost 8 bases, J lost 5 bases, and 8 bases stayed unmatched. CDR3 DNA: TGTGCCAGTTTAGACAGGGCAACGACTGAAGCTTTCTTT. Translating it yields CASLDRATTEAFF.

V and J are TRBV3-1 (or the pseudogene TRBV3-2) and TRBJ1-3, with D perhaps matching TRBD1 (6 bases). The germline CDR1 and CDR2 sequences are LGHDT and YNNKEL (reference sequence). The CDR3 contains 18 residues. Trimming took off 4 bases at V and 0 bases at J, with 19 bases between the two ends. For the CDR3, the DNA is TGTGCCAGCAGCCGAGGTCTACAGGGTCCGCGCTCTGGAAACACCATATATTTT. Its protein is CASSRGLQGPRSGNTIYF.

The chain joins TRBV19 to TRBJ1-5; TRBD1 agrees at 9 bases. The CDR3 runs 14 residues. In germline, CDR1 is LNHDA, CDR2 SQIVND (reference sequence). With 10 bases clipped from V and 6 bases from J, the junction kept 10 bases outside the gene matches. The CDR3 sequence is CATLQGQGRQPQHF. In nucleotides, the CDR3 is TGTGCCACCCTACAGGGACAGGGACGTCAGCCCCAGCATTTT.

The gene calls are TRBV30 and TRBJ1-2, with a possible D match to TRBD1 (6 bases). This CDR3 is 15 amino acids long. V was cut by 3 bases and J by 4 bases, with 18 bases left in between. CDR1 GTSNPN and CDR2 SVGIG come from the germline V gene (reference sequence). The CDR3 sequence: CAWRIRTALTYGYTF. CDR3 in DNA: TGTGCCTGGAGAATACGGACAGCTTTAACCTATGGCTACACCTTC.

The J gene is TRBJ2-7, the V gene TRBV14; 8 bases fit TRBD1. Per germline, CDR1 SGHDN and CDR2 FVKESK. The CDR3 spans 15 residues. The J segment lost 0 bases and the V segment lost 3 bases, leaving 4 bases of the junction unmatched. The CDR3 nucleotides read TGTGCCAGCAGCCACCACAGGGGGTCCTCCTACGAGCAGTACTTC. Protein: CASSHHRGSSYEQYF. The entire variable domain, with the rest obtained from reference TRBV14 and TRBJ2-7, is as follows: EAGVTQFPSHSVIEKGQTVTLRCDPISGHDNLYWYRRVMGKEIKFLLHFVKESKQDESGMPNNRFLAERTGGTYSTLKVQPAELEDSGVYFCASSHHRGSSYEQYFGPGTRLTVT.

This rearrangement joins TRBV5-1 to TRBJ1-1, with TRBD1 as a possible D gene (5 bases). The CDR3 spans 15 residues. Germline loops: CDR1 SGHRS, CDR2 YFSETQ. V lost 0 bases, J lost 3 bases, and 12 bases lay in between. CDR3 nucleotides: TGCGCCAGCAGCTTGGGGCCAGGGCGCTACACTGAAGCTTTCTTT. Translation: CASSLGPGRYTEAFF.

There are a few counts of this clone. V is TRBV10-3 and J is TRBJ2-5; D gene ambiguous. The CDR3 covers 14 residues. Trimming shortened V by 2 bases and J by 4 bases, and 11 bases separated the two germline ends. Germline CDR1 ENHRY, CDR2 SYGVKD. The CDR3 bases are TGTGCCATCAGTGAGCCCACCGCGTCAGAGACCCAGTACTTC. It specifies CAISEPTASETQYF.

The chain combines TRBV3-1 (or the pseudogene TRBV3-2) with TRBJ1-3; D may be TRBD1 (6 bases). This CDR3 has 15 residues. Germline assignment: CDR1 LGHDT and CDR2 YNNKEL (reference sequence). V was pared by 5 bases and J by 0 bases, with 11 bases between. The CDR3 nucleotides are TGTGCCAGCAGCTCGACAGGCCGCTCTGGAAACACCATATATTTT. Residues: CASSSTGRSGNTIYF.

This clone was recorded only once. The chain has TRBV10-2 and TRBJ2-5, with 7 bases that match TRBD2. The CDR3 is 14 residues long. Germline values: CDR1 WSHSY, CDR2 SAAADI. After removal of 5 bases from V and 7 bases from J, the junction contained 10 bases not matched to a gene. The CDR3 nucleotides read TGCGCCAGCAGTAAGGCTAGCGGTACGACGACCCAGTACTTC. Translation: CASSKASGTTTQYF.

The genes are TRBV3-1 (or the pseudogene TRBV3-2) and TRBJ1-1; no clear D gene. CDR3 length equals 14 residues. The germline gives CDR1 LGHDT, CDR2 YNNKEL (reference sequence). Trimming took off 4 bases at V and 2 bases at J, with 11 bases between the two ends. The CDR3 sequence is CASSPGLTNTEAFF. CDR3 DNA: TGTGCCAGCAGCCCCGGACTAACCAACACTGAAGCTTTCTTT.

This CDR3 reads CAWGGSPYYEQYF. CDR3 in DNA: TGTGCCTGGGGGGGGAGTCCCTATTACGAGCAGTACTTC. The V call is TRBV30, the J call TRBJ2-7; D may be TRBD2 (6 bases). V was cut by 5 bases and J by 4 bases, with 15 bases left in between. The germline CDR1 and CDR2 sequences are GTSNPN and SVGIG (reference sequence). This CDR3 contains 13 residues.

The CDR3 DNA reads TGCGCCAGCAGCCCGGACAGGGGCAATCAGCCCCAGCATTTT. Translated: CASSPDRGNQPQHF. The rearrangement joins TRBV5-1 to TRBJ1-5, with 8 positions matching TRBD1. The CDR3 sequence is 14 residues long. Losses at the gene ends were 4 bases for V and 2 bases for J; bases not matched to a gene: 2. Per the germline V gene, CDR1 is SGHRS and CDR2 is YFSETQ.

The chain carries TRBV29-1 and TRBJ2-7; D might be TRBD2 (5 bases). Trimming removed 2 bases at V and 0 bases at J, with 11 bases between. CDR3 length equals 14 residues. Germline-derived CDR1 and CDR2 are SQVTM and ANQGSEA. CDR3 DNA sequence: TGCAGCGTTGAAATAGCGATGAGCTCCTACGAGCAGTACTTC. Protein product: CSVEIAMSSYEQYF.

There are a few counts of this clone. The chain recombines TRBV30 with TRBJ2-2, with TRBD2 matching 8 bases. The germline CDR1 and CDR2 sequences are GTSNPN and SVGIG (reference sequence). This CDR3 comprises 13 residues. J gave up 2 bases and V 6 bases, and 2 bases lay outside the gene matches. The CDR3 DNA reads TGTGCCTGTACTAGCGGAAACACCGGGGAGCTGTTTTTT. Translating gives CACTSGNTGELFF. Drawing the rest from reference TRBV30 and TRBJ2-2, the complete variable domain is SQTIHQWPATLVQPVGSPLSLECTVEGTSNPNLYWYRQAAGRGLQLLFYSVGIGQISSEVPQNLSASRPQDRQFILSSKKLLLSDSGFYLCACTSGNTGELFFGEGSRLTVL.

CDR3 bases: TGTGCCAGCAGTCCGGAGGCTAGCACAGATACGCAGTATTTT. Protein sequence: CASSPEASTDTQYF. This chain uses TRBV6-6 with TRBJ2-3; a possible D gene is TRBD2 (5 bases). CDR3 length: 14 residues. Trimming cost V 5 bases and J 0 bases, with 9 bases left between them. The V gene's germline CDR1 is MNHNY and CDR2 SVGAGI (reference sequence).

This chain joins TRBV4-3 and TRBJ2-1; 11 bases line up with TRBD2. J was trimmed by 0 bases and V by 3 bases; bases with no gene match: 19. The CDR3 contains 22 residues. Germline CDR1 reads LGHNA; CDR2 reads YSLEER. The CDR3 protein is CASSQKRLAGGANHRSYNEQFF. Here the CDR3 DNA reads TGCGCCAGCAGCCAGAAGAGGCTAGCGGGAGGAGCGAACCACCGCTCCTACAATGAGCAGTTCTTC.

The chain joins TRBV30 to TRBJ1-2, with TRBD1 as a possible D gene (5 bases). CDR3 length equals 12 residues. Germline V gene data show CDR1 as GTSNPN and CDR2 as SVGIG (reference sequence). Trimming took off 4 bases at V and 4 bases at J, with 10 bases between the two ends. The CDR3 nucleotides read TGTGCCTGGACAGGGATTACCTATGGCTACACCTTC. Amino acid sequence: CAWTGITYGYTF.

J is TRBJ1-1 and V is TRBV18; TRBD1 might be the D (6 bases). Looked up from germline, CDR1 is KGHSH and CDR2 is LQKENI. The V and J ends lost 3 bases and 10 bases respectively, with 21 bases between them. The CDR3 contains 15 residues. CDR3 sequence: CASSPVQGDGGAAFF. Here the CDR3 DNA reads TGTGCCAGCTCACCGGTACAGGGAGATGGGGGGGCAGCTTTCTTT.

The genes are TRBV5-1 and TRBJ2-1; 9 bases map to TRBD2. The germline V gene has CDR1 SGHRS and CDR2 YFSETQ. The CDR3 is 15 amino acids. Trimming removed 7 bases from V and 6 bases from J; junction bases left unmatched: 11. The CDR3 nucleotides are TGCGCCAGCTACGTGGGGACTAGCTTTGGCAATGAGCAGTTCTTC. It specifies CASYVGTSFGNEQFF.

This clone has only one observation. The chain has TRBV7-2 and TRBJ1-3; D not resolved. Germline CDR1 and CDR2: SGHTA and FQGNSA. The CDR3 is 15 amino acids. Trimming removed 3 bases from V and 6 bases from J, with 15 bases in between. The CDR3 nucleotides are TGTGCCAGCAGCTTCAGGTATCCGGCTGAAAACACCATATATTTT. Its protein product is CASSFRYPAENTIYF.